A selection of T cell receptor beta chains follows, all from one sample in a study of T cells in Graves' hyperthyroidism and ophthalmopathy. TCRdb reprocessed the multiplex PCR reads via MiXCR and lists one record per CDR3 protein. Seen here are 500,000 to 600,000 distinct CDR3 sequences, around 17% observed once, and the top ten hold around 19%. The material sequenced was blood. These receptor sequences come from a woman aged 18-29 years with Graves' hyperthyroidism. CDR3s include the opening cysteine and the closing phenylalanine or tryptophan. The order of the fields is CDR3 length, clone size, J gene, V gene, D gene, CDR3 protein, CDR3 DNA. A D gene is named only where the DNA matches it firmly. A row's size may be missing; if present it is once, few, many or a size class.

15 many TRBJ2-7 TRBV27 TRBD1 CASSPSGTGTYEQYF TGTGCCAGCAGTCCCTCCGGGACAGGGACCTACGAGCAGTACTTC
15 - TRBJ1-3 TRBV28 - CASSFYGGFENTIYF TGTGCCAGCAGTTTTTACGGGGGTTTCGAAAACACCATATATTTT
15 many TRBJ2-3 TRBV18 - CASSPPVGARDTQYF TGTGCCAGCTCACCACCAGTGGGGGCGCGGGATACGCAGTATTTT
14 - TRBJ2-7 TRBV20-1 - CSAPLPRPSYEQYF TGCAGTGCGCCATTACCAAGACCATCCTACGAGCAGTACTTC
13 - TRBJ1-1 TRBV20-1 TRBD1 CSAMDRKNTEAFF TGCAGTGCTATGGACAGGAAGAACACTGAAGCTTTCTTT
15 many TRBJ1-1 TRBV7-2 - CASSLGGTPNTEAFF TGTGCCAGCAGCTTAGGGGGGACACCAAATACTGAAGCTTTCTTT
16 many TRBJ2-1 TRBV15 - CATSREVGGGDNEQFF TGTGCCACCAGCAGAGAAGTCGGCGGAGGGGACAATGAGCAGTTCTTC
15 - TRBJ1-3 TRBV6-1 TRBD1 CASSRAGGTGNTIYF TGTGCCAGCAGTCGCGCAGGGGGTACTGGAAACACCATATATTTT
17 few TRBJ2-3 TRBV4-1 TRBD1 CASSQDPGGISTDTQYF TGCGCCAGCAGCCAAGATCCAGGGGGCATTAGCACAGATACGCAGTATTTT
16 few TRBJ1-6 TRBV2 - CASSSWGGRMNSPLHF TGTGCCAGCTCTTCTTGGGGGGGGCGGATGAATTCACCCCTCCACTTT
14 few TRBJ1-5 TRBV27 - CASSLRRVSQPQHF TGTGCCAGCAGTTTAAGGAGGGTATCCCAGCCCCAGCATTTT
15 - TRBJ2-1 TRBV7-9 - CASSLIPHGYNEQFF TGTGCCAGCAGCTTAATCCCACATGGCTACAATGAGCAGTTCTTC
14 once TRBJ2-7 TRBV18 - CASSRGGPGGEQYF TGTGCCAGCTCACGCGGAGGACCCGGTGGGGAGCAGTACTTC
13 - TRBJ1-2 TRBV19 - CASSMTVLDGYTF TGTGCCAGTAGTATGACAGTGCTTGATGGCTACACCTTC
11 many TRBJ2-7 TRBV10-3 - CAISDSYEQYF TGTGCCATCAGTGACAGCTACGAGCAGTACTTC
14 many TRBJ2-7 TRBV10-2 - CASSDGDNSYEQYF TGCGCCAGCAGTGACGGGGACAACTCCTACGAGCAGTACTTC
16 many TRBJ2-5 TRBV2 - CASSEVRGLRGETQYF TGTGCCAGCAGTGAAGTCCGGGGGCTGAGGGGGGAGACCCAGTACTTC
14 - TRBJ2-7 TRBV20-1 - CSATPGGPEGEQYF TGCAGTGCAACCCCCGGCGGGCCTGAGGGGGAGCAGTACTTC
16 - TRBJ2-5 TRBV20-1 TRBD2 CSARGPTSGRTETQYF TGCAGTGCTAGAGGCCCGACTAGCGGGAGAACAGAGACCCAGTACTTC
15 many TRBJ2-5 TRBV13 - CASSLTRESRETQYF TGTGCCAGCAGCTTAACCCGGGAGAGTCGAGAGACCCAGTACTTC
13 - TRBJ2-7 TRBV10-3 - CAISERSGYEQYF TGTGCCATCAGTGAGCGGTCCGGGTACGAGCAGTACTTC
12 many TRBJ1-1 TRBV11-2 - CASSPGGPEAFF TGTGCCAGCAGCCCGGGGGGCCCCGAAGCTTTCTTT
13 once TRBJ2-3 TRBV11-2 - CASTAAGSDTQYF TGTGCCAGCACCGCCGCAGGGTCAGATACGCAGTATTTT
15 many TRBJ2-1 TRBV20-1 TRBD1 CSYKTGTGDFNEQFF TGCAGTTATAAGACTGGGACAGGGGACTTCAATGAGCAGTTCTTC
15 many TRBJ2-5 TRBV12-3/TRBV12-4 - CASSARGGVQETQYF TGTGCCAGCAGTGCCCGAGGGGGGGTCCAAGAGACCCAGTACTTC
13 few TRBJ2-3 TRBV7-3 TRBD2 CASSSGTSSQQYF TGTGCCAGCAGCTCAGGGACTAGTAGTCAGCAGTATTTT
15 many TRBJ2-1 TRBV7-9 TRBD2 CASSYDGGAYNEQFF TGTGCCAGCAGCTACGACGGGGGGGCCTACAATGAGCAGTTCTTC
13 - TRBJ2-3 TRBV9 - CASSARGEYTQYF TGTGCCAGCAGCGCCAGAGGGGAGTATACGCAGTATTTT
13 few TRBJ2-1 TRBV29-1 - CSVVGGAYNEQFF TGCAGCGTTGTGGGCGGGGCCTACAATGAGCAGTTCTTC
13 many TRBJ1-2 TRBV29-1 TRBD1 CSVERKDRVGYTF TGCAGCGTTGAAAGAAAAGACAGGGTTGGCTACACCTTC
15 - TRBJ1-5 TRBV28 - CASSPRRADNQPQHF TGTGCCAGCAGTCCCCGGAGGGCAGACAATCAGCCCCAGCATTTT
14 many TRBJ2-1 TRBV20-1 TRBD1 CSANRQGVGNEQFF TGCAGTGCCAATCGACAGGGGGTCGGCAATGAGCAGTTCTTC
14 many TRBJ2-5 TRBV18 - CASSPVGISETQYF TGTGCCAGCTCACCAGTGGGGATTTCGGAGACCCAGTACTTC